The T cell receptor (beta chain) described here comes from a study of T cells in Graves' hyperthyroidism and ophthalmopathy. Study-level information: Upon initial diagnosis and before any treatment, peripheral blood was collected. Study findings and constraints: The model made its ophthalmopathy prediction, and onset followed a median approximately six months later.

As to this clonotype: Antigen specificity is unknown.

Amplification targeted TCR beta CDR3 regions from RNA transcripts. A set of HTBI primers served as the primers for a first-round RT-PCR of the TCR CDR3. TCRdb reprocessed the multiplex PCR reads via MiXCR and lists one record per CDR3 protein. This table holds about 350,000 distinct CDR3 sequences, 15% to 20% found once. Reasons for excluding patients were uncontrolled infection, other autoimmune disease, pregnancy or lactation. The PBMCs were taken from approximately 11 ml of fresh peripheral blood. The CDR3 length is 15 residues. Trimming cost V 8 bases and J 2 bases, with 16 bases left between them. CDR1 MDHEN and CDR2 SYDVKM come from the germline V gene.

V gene TRBV28 combines with J gene TRBJ2-1, with D maybe TRBD1 (6 bases). The sample consisted of blood. This TCR was sampled from a woman in her late teens or twenties with Graves' hyperthyroidism. The CDR3, as DNA: TGTGCCAGCCTTCGAGACCGGGACACCTACAATGAGCAGTTCTTC. Amino acids: CASLRDRDTYNEQFF.